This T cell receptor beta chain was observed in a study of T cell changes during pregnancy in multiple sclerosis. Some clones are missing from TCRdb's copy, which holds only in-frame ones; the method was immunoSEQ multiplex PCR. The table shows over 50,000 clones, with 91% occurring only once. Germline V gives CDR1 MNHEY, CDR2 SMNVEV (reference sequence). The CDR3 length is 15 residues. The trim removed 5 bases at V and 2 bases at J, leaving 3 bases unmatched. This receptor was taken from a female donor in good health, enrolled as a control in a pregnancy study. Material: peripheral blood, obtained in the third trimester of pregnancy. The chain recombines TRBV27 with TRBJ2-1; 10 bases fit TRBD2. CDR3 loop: CASSRLAGAYNEQFF. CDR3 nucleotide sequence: TGTGCCAGCAGTCGCCTAGCGGGAGCCTACAATGAGCAGTTCTTC.